These T cell receptor beta chains were read from a single sample in a study of blood T cell repertoires in COVID-19. Assay used: immunoSEQ multiplex PCR; TCRdb lists only in-frame clones, some missing. The table records about 200,000 clones, roughly 83% of them present only once. Sequenced sample: PBMCs or T cells enriched from blood (not recorded which). The receptors originated from a man aged 35-49 years with acute COVID-19. The CDR3 runs from the conserved cysteine through the conserved F or W. A D gene is named only where the DNA matches it firmly. Expanded clones get a size class; other rows say once, few or many, or leave the size out.

size	D	V	J	DNA	CDR3
once	TRBD1	TRBV28	TRBJ2-4	TGTGCCAGCAGTCCGGCGGCCGAGACAGGGGTAGCCAAAAACATTCAGTACTTC	CASSPAAETGVAKNIQYF
few	.	TRBV7-9	TRBJ1-2	TGTGCCAGCAGCTTAGATAGGGGGACGGATGGCTACACCTTC	CASSLDRGTDGYTF
few	.	TRBV5-4	TRBJ2-7	TGTGCCAGCAGCTCCCCCTCCGGGGGAGGTAACTACGAGCAGTACTTC	CASSSPSGGGNYEQYF
.	TRBD2	TRBV28	TRBJ2-2	TGTGCCAGCAGTTTACAACTCGGACTAGCGGGAGTTCCGGGGGGGGAGCTGTTTTTT	CASSLQLGLAGVPGGELFF
.	.	TRBV18	TRBJ1-1	TGTGCCAGCTCACCCGAGGGACTCTACACTGAAGCTTTCTTT	CASSPEGLYTEAFF
.	TRBD1	TRBV15	TRBJ1-2	TGTGCCACCAGCAGTGGGGGACAGGGGCTAGCCTATGGCTACACCTTC	CATSSGGQGLAYGYTF
few	TRBD2	TRBV27	TRBJ2-7	TGTGCCAGCAGTCCCCGCCCATCCGGGACTAGTCCTTACGAGCAGTACTTC	CASSPRPSGTSPYEQYF
.	TRBD1	TRBV6-5	TRBJ2-7	TGTGCCAGCAACGGACAGGTGAGCTCCTACGAGCAGTACTTC	CASNGQVSSYEQYF
.	TRBD2	TRBV4-1	TRBJ2-2	TGCGCCAGCAGCCGTCGGGGAGGGAGAGGGACCGGGGAGCTGTTTTTT	CASSRRGGRGTGELFF
few	.	TRBV3-1/TRBV3-2	TRBJ1-1	TGTGCCAGCAGCCAAGAGAACAGGGACGCTTTCTTT	CASSQENRDAFF
.	.	TRBV29-1	TRBJ1-3	TGCAGCGTTGAGGCCGGGACGGGAGGAGCCACCATATATTTT	CSVEAGTGGATIYF
once	.	TRBV16	TRBJ1-4	TGTGCCAGCAGCCGCCGGGCAACTAATGAAAAACTGTTTTTT	CASSRRATNEKLFF
.	TRBD2	TRBV6-4	TRBJ2-1	TGTGCCAGCAGCCCCATGGGACTAGCGGGAGGTAGTGAGCAGTTCTTC	CASSPMGLAGGSEQFF
.	.	TRBV6-6	TRBJ2-7	TGTGCCAGCAGTTCGGACAGCGAGCAGTACTTC	CASSSDSEQYF
.	.	TRBV27	TRBJ1-4	TGTGCCAGCAACGAAGGAGGGGGGGATGAAAAACTGTTTTTT	CASNEGGGDEKLFF
.	.	TRBV5-1	TRBJ1-1	TGCGCCAGCAGCTTGGAAGGGAGTCCCGACACTGAAGCTTTCTTT	CASSLEGSPDTEAFF
.	TRBD1	TRBV7-9	TRBJ2-1	TGTGCCAGCAGCAGACAGGGAGATGAGCAGTTCTTC	CASSRQGDEQFF
.	.	TRBV13	TRBJ2-1	TGTGCCAGCAGGGGGGGTTCCTACAATGAGCAGTTCTTC	CASRGGSYNEQFF
.	.	TRBV4-1	TRBJ1-5	TGCGCCAGCAGCCAAGATTGGAGTAGCAATCAGCCCCAGCATTTT	CASSQDWSSNQPQHF
.	TRBD1	TRBV10-1	TRBJ2-5	TGCGCCAGCAGTGAGGGACAGGGGTCGACCCAGTACTTC	CASSEGQGSTQYF
.	.	TRBV9	TRBJ2-7	TGTGCCAGCAGCCCCAGTCTGGCCAACTCCTACGAGCAGTACTTC	CASSPSLANSYEQYF
.	.	TRBV28	TRBJ2-6	TGTGCCAGCAGTTTATGGTTGTTCGACTGCGATCGGGCCAACGTCCTGACTTTC	CASSLWLFDCDRANVLTF
.	.	TRBV9	TRBJ2-7	TGTGCCAGCAGCATTGGGCCACTGCACGAGCAGTACTTC	CASSIGPLHEQYF
.	.	TRBV19	TRBJ2-4	TGTGCCAGTAGTAAGGGAGGGGGAGTTGCCAAAAACATTCAGTACTTC	CASSKGGGVAKNIQYF
.	TRBD2	TRBV24-1	TRBJ2-1	TGTGCCACCAGTGATTGGGCGGGAGGGTACAATGAGCAGTTCTTC	CATSDWAGGYNEQFF
.	.	TRBV7-8	TRBJ1-1	TGTGCCAGCAGCTTCCAAAAAGGGGGCACTGAAGCTTTCTTT	CASSFQKGGTEAFF
.	TRBD2	TRBV11-2	TRBJ2-7	TGTGCCAGCAGCTTAGCCCGGGTAGCGGGAGCCTACGAGCAGTACTTC	CASSLARVAGAYEQYF
.	.	TRBV18	TRBJ1-5	TGTGCCAGCTCACCGGGCTATAGCAATCAGCCCCAGCATTTT	CASSPGYSNQPQHF
.	.	TRBV28	TRBJ1-1	TGTGCCAGCAGGCACCAGGGGAACACTGAAGCTTTCTTT	CASRHQGNTEAFF
.	.	TRBV4-1	TRBJ1-2	TGCGCCAGCAGCCATCAGGGTAAGGGGTATGGCTACACCTTC	CASSHQGKGYGYTF
.	.	TRBV4-2	TRBJ1-3	TGTGCCAGCAGCCAAGACCTCAGGGCTTTTGCTGGAAACACCATATATTTT	CASSQDLRAFAGNTIYF
.	.	TRBV2	TRBJ1-4	TGTGCCAGCTGTAGTTGGGAGGGAAGTGAAAAACTGTTTTTT	CASCSWEGSEKLFF
.	.	TRBV27	TRBJ1-5	TGTGCCAGCAGTTTCTCAGGAAATCAGCCCCAGCATTTT	CASSFSGNQPQHF
.	.	TRBV12-3/TRBV12-4	TRBJ1-2	TGTGCCAGCAGTTTATCCAGTGGCTACACCTTC	CASSLSSGYTF
.	TRBD1	TRBV7-9	TRBJ2-3	TGTGCCAGCAGCTCCCGACAGGGGGCAGATACGCAGTATTTT	CASSSRQGADTQYF
.	.	TRBV5-1	TRBJ1-1	TGCGCCAGCAGCTTGGCCCAGGGCATTACAACTGAAGCTTTCTTT	CASSLAQGITTEAFF
.	.	TRBV6-5	TRBJ1-5	TGTGCCAGCAGTCATAATCAGCCCCAGCATTTT	CASSHNQPQHF
few	.	TRBV27	TRBJ2-7	TGTGCCAGCAAGGGGGCGGGAGGCCTCTCCTACGAGCAGTACTTC	CASKGAGGLSYEQYF
.	.	TRBV28	TRBJ2-6	TGTGCCAGCAGTTCCCCGACAGGCGTCTCTGGGGCCAACGTCCTGACTTTC	CASSSPTGVSGANVLTF
.	.	TRBV30	TRBJ1-1	TGTGCCCACGCCCCCCGCGCAGGGCGGACTGAAGCTTTCTTT	CAHAPRAGRTEAFF
few	.	TRBV27	TRBJ2-1	TGTGCCAGCAGAGGGGCAGGGTCCTACAATGAGCAGTTCTTC	CASRGAGSYNEQFF
.	TRBD2	TRBV25-1	TRBJ2-5	TGTGCCAGCAGTAAGGGACTAAGGTACCAAGAGACCCAGTACTTC	CASSKGLRYQETQYF
.	.	TRBV5-1	TRBJ2-3	TGCGCCAGCACCCAATCAGATACGCAGTATTTT	CASTQSDTQYF
once	TRBD2	TRBV25-1	TRBJ2-7	TGTGCCAGCAGTGACCGGGAGGGCCACGAGCAGTACTTC	CASSDREGHEQYF
.	.	TRBV19	TRBJ1-1	TGTGCCAGTAGTACCCTCCTCAGGGTGGGGACTGAAGCTTTCTTT	CASSTLLRVGTEAFF
.	.	TRBV18	TRBJ2-1	TGTGCCAGCTCACAGGGGGATTCGGGGCAGTTCTTC	CASSQGDSGQFF
.	.	TRBV28	TRBJ2-7	TGTGCCAGCAGTCTGACGGGACAAGGGACCTACGAGCAGTACTTC	CASSLTGQGTYEQYF
.	TRBD1	TRBV6-4	TRBJ2-3	TGTGCCAGCAGTGAGGGACAGGGGGCAGATACGCAGTATTTT	CASSEGQGADTQYF